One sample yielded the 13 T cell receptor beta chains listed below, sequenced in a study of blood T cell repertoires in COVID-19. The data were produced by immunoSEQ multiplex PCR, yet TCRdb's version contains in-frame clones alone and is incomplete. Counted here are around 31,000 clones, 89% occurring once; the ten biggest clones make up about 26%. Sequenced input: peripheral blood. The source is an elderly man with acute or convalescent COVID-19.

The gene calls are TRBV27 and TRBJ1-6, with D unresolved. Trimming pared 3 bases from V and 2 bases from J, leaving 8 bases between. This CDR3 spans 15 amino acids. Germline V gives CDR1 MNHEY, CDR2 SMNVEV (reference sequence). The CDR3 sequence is CASSLRAPYNSPLHF. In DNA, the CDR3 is TGTGCCAGCAGTTTGAGGGCCCCCTATAATTCACCCCTCCACTTT.

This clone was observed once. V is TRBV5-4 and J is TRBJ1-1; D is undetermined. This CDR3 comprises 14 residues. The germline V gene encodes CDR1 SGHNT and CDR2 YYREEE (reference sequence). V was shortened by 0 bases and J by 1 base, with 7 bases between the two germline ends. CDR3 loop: CASSLGRRNTEAFF. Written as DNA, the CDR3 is TGTGCCAGCAGCTTGGGGAGGAGGAACACTGAAGCTTTCTTT. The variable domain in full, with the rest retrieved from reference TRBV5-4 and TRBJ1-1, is ETGVTQSPTHLIKTRGQQVTLRCSSQSGHNTVSWYQQALGQGPQFIFQYYREEENGRGNFPPRFSGLQFPNYSSELNVNALELDDSALYLCASSLGRRNTEAFFGQGTRLTVV.

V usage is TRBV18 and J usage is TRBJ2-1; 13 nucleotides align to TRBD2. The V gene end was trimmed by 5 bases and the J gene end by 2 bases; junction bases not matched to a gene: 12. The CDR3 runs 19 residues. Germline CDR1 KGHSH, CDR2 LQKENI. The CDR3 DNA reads TGTGCCAGCTCAAGGACTAGCGGGAGTGGAGACAACCCCTACAATGAGCAGTTCTTC. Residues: CASSRTSGSGDNPYNEQFF.

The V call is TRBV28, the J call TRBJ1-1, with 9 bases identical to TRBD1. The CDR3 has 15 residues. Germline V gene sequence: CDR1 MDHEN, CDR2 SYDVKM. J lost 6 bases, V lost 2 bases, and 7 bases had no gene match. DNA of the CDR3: TGTGCCAGCAGTTTAGGGGACAGGGTCATGGCTGAAGCTTTCTTT. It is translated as CASSLGDRVMAEAFF. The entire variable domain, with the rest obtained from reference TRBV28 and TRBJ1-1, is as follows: DVKVTQSSRYLVKRTGEKVFLECVQDMDHENMFWYRQDPGLGLRLIYFSYDVKMKEKGDIPEGYSVSREKKERFSLILESASTNQTSMYLCASSLGDRVMAEAFFGQGTRLTVV.

This CDR3 is CASSQGGGNGNTIYF. The CDR3 region has the DNA TGTGCCAGCAGCCAAGGGGGCGGCAACGGAAACACCATATATTTT. The rearrangement joins TRBV4-2 to TRBJ1-3; tentative D call: TRBD1 (5 bases). The CDR3 runs to 15 residues. Germline-derived CDR1 and CDR2 are LGHNA and YNFKEQ. The V end lost 1 base, the J end lost 4 bases, and 11 bases lay between the germline ends.

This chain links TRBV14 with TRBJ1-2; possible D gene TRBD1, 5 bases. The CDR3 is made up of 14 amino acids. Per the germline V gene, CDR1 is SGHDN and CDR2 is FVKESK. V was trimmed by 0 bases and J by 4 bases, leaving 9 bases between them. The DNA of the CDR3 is TGTGCCAGCAGCCAAGATTTAGGGGCCTATGGCTACACCTTC. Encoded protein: CASSQDLGAYGYTF.

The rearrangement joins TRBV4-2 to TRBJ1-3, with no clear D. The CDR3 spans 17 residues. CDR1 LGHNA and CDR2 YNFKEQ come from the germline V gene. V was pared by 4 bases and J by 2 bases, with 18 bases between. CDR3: CASSPEVPGGTGNTIYF. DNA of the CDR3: TGTGCCAGCAGCCCTGAGGTCCCCGGAGGGACTGGAAACACCATATATTTT.

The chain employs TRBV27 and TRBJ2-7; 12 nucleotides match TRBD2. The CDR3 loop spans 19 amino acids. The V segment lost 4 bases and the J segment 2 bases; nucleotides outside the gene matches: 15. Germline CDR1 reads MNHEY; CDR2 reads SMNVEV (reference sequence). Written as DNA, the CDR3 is TGTGCCAGCAGTTCCCCCCGACTAGCGGGAGCAAGGATCCCCTACGAGCAGTACTTC. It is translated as CASSSPRLAGARIPYEQYF.

The CDR3 is CASSTGQRQKQFF. CDR3 sequence (DNA): TGTGCCAGCAGCACCGGACAGCGACAAAAGCAGTTCTTC. This chain links TRBV11-2 with TRBJ2-1; tentatively, D is TRBD1 (6 bases). The V and J ends lost 5 bases and 11 bases respectively, with 16 bases between them. Germline lookup yields CDR1 SGHAT and CDR2 FQNNGV. The CDR3 has 13 amino acids.

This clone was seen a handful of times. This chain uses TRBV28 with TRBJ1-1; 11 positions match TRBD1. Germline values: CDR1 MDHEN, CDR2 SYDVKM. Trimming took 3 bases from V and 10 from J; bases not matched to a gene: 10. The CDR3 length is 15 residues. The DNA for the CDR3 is TGTGCCAGCAGTTTCGCCGGGACAGGGGGTGCCGCAGCTTTCTTT. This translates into CASSFAGTGGAAAFF.

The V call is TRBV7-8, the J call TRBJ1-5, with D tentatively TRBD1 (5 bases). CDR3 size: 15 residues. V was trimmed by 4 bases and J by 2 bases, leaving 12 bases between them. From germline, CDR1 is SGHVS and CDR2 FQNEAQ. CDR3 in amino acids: CASSSGSRGNQPQHF. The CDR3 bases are TGTGCCAGCAGCTCGGGCAGCAGGGGCAATCAGCCCCAGCATTTT.

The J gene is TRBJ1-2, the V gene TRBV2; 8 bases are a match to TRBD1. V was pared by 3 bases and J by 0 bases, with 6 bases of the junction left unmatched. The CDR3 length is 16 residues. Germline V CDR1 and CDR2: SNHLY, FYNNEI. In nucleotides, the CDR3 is TGTGCCAGCAGTGATCCCGGACAGGGTACTAACTATGGCTACACCTTC. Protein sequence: CASSDPGQGTNYGYTF.

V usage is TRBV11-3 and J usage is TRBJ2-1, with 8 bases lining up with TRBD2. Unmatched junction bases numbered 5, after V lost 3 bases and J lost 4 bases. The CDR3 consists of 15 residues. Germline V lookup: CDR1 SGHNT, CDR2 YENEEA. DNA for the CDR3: TGTGCCAGCAGCTTTAGCGGGACGGCTTACAATGAGCAGTTCTTC. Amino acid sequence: CASSFSGTAYNEQFF.